The source of this T cell receptor beta chain is a study of blood T cell repertoires in COVID-19. This clone was counted between two and nine times. Sequencing used immunoSEQ multiplex PCR; TCRdb keeps in-frame clones, though not all of them. The repertoire consists of about 86,000 clones, with around 80% occurring once and the leading ten covering around 1.3%. Germline V gene sequence: CDR1 KGHSH, CDR2 LQKENI. CDR3 length equals 16 residues. V was cut by 2 bases and J by 2 bases, with 16 bases left in between. The chain recombines TRBV18 with TRBJ2-7, with TRBD1 as a possible D gene (6 bases). The sequenced sample was peripheral blood. This clonotype was sampled from an elderly woman with acute or convalescent COVID-19. CDR3 protein: CASSPFTQGITYEQYF. As DNA, the CDR3 is TGTGCCAGCTCACCATTTACACAGGGAATAACCTACGAGCAGTACTTC.